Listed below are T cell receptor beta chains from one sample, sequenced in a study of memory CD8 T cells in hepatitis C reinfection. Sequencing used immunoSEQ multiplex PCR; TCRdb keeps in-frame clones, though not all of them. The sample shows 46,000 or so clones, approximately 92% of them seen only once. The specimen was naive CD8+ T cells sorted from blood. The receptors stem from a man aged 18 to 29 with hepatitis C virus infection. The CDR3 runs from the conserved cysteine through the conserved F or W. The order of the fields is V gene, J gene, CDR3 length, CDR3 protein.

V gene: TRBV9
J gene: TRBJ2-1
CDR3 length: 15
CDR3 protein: CASSPTGSPYNEQFF

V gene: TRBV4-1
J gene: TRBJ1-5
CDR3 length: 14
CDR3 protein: CASSQGPGAQPQHF

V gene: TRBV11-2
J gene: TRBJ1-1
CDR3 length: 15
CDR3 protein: CASSLDPGLNTEAFF

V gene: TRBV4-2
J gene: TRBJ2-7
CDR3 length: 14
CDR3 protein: CASSQDRVSYEQYF

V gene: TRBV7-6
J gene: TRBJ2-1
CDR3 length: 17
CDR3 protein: CASSPQLADSSYNEQFF

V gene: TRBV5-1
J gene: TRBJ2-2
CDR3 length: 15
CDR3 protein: CASSLAEGNTGELFF

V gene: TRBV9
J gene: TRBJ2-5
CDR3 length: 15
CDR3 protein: CASRMRGTYQETQYF

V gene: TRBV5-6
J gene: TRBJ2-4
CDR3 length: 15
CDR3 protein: CASSAGDRGLGIQYF

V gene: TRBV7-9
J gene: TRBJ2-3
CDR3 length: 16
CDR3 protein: CASSLVGRLATDTQYF

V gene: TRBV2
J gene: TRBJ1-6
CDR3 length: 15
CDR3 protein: CASSKRQGMDSPLHF

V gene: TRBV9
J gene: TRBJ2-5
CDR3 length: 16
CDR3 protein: CASSVDGTSGKETQYF

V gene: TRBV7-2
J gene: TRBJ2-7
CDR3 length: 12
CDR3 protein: CASSSPLSEQYF

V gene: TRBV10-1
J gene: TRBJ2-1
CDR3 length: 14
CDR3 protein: CASTTGTSGDEQFF

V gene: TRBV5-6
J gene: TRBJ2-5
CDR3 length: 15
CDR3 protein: CASSLEAGGGETQYF

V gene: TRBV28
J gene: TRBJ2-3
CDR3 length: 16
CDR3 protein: CASTSRGGPSTDTQYF

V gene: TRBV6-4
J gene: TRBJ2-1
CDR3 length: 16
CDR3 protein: CASSDSAGGRANEQFF

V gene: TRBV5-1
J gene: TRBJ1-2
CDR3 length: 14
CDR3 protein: CASKGTENLFGYTF

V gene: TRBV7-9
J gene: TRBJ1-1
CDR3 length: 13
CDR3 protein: CASSLWTDTEAFF

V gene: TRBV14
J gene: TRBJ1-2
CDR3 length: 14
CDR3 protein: CASSELLGSYGYTF

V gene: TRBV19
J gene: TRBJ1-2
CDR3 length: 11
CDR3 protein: CASSMSGSYTF

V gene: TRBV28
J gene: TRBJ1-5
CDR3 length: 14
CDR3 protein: CASSLQRLDQPQHF

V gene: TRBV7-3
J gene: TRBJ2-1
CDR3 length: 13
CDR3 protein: CASSPGLAGGQFF

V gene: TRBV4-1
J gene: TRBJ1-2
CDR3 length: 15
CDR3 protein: CASSQDPGGGYGYTF

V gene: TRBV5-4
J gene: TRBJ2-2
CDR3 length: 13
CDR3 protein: CASSLDIVGELFF

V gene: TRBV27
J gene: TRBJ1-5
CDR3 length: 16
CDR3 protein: CASSLRRDSIGQPQHF

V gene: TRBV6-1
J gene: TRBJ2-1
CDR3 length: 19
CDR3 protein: CASSELGTSGYKYYNEQFF

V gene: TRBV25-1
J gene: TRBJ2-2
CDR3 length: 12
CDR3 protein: CATSLVTGELSF

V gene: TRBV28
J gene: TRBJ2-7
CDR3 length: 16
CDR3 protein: CASSTLRGYPSYEQYF

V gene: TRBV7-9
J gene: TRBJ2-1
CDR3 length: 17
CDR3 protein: CASKGPRGDTGGHEQFF

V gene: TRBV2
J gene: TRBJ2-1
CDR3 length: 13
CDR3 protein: CAKGGAQGGEQFF

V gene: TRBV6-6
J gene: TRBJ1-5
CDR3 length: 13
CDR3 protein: CASSPGYGSPQHF

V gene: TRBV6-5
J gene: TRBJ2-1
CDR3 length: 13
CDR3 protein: CASSYEDFNEQFF

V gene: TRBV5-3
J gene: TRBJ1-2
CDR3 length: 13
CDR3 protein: CARISDRDYGYTF

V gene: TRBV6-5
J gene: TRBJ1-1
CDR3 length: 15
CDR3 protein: CASSYRGWGDTEAFF

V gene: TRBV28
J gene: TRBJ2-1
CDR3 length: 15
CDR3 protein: CASSLAETSYNEQFF

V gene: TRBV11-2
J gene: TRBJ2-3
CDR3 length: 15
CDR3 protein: CASSTWTGLTDTQYF

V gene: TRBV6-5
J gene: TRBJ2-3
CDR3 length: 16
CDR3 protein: CASSYGLAGSTDTQYF

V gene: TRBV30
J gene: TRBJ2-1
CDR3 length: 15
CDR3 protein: CAWGTGLAVYNEQFF

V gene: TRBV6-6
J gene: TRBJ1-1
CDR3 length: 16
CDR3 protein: CASSYSPPGMNTEAFF

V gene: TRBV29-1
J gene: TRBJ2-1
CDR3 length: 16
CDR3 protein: CSVERASGSSYNEQFF

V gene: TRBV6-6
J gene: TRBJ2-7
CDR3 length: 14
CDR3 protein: CASSYEGAWSEQYF

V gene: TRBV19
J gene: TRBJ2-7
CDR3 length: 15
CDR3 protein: CASSIVYGVEYEQYF

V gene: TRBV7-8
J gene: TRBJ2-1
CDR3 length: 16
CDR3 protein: CASSLGLREGHNEQFF

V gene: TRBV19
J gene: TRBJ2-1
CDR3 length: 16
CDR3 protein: CASSIVREVAWNEQFF

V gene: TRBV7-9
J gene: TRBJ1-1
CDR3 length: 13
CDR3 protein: CASSIQGGTEAFF

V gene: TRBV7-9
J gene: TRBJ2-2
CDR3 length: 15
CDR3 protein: CASTPQGELTGELFF

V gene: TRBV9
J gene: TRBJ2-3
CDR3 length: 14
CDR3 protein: CASAGRGGLDTQYF

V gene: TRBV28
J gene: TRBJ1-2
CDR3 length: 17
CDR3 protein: CASSAIGQGRFNYGYTF

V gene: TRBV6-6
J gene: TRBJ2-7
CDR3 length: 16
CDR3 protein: CASTQTPGTGIQEQYF

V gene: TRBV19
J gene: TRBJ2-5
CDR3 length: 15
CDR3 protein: CASSFDRATGETQYF

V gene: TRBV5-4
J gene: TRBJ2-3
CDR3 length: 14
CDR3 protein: CASSPGQGADTQYF

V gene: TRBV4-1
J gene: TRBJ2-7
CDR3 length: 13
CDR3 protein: CASSQGPAYEQYF

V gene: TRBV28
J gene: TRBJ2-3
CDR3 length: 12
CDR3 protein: CATSVEGGTQYF

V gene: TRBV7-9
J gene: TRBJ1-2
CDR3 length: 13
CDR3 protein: CASSLGQVYGYTF

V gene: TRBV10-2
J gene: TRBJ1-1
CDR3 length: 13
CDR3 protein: CASSESPQAEAFF

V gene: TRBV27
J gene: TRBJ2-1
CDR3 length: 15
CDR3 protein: CASSFGTSVYNEQFF